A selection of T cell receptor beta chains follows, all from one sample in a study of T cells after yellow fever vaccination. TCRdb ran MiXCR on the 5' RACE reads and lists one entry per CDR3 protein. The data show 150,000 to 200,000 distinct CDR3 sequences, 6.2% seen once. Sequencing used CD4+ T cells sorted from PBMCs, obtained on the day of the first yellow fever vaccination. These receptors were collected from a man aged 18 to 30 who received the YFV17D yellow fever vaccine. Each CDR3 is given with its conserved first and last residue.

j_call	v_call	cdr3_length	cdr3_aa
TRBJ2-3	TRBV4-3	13	CASSHDIGNTQYF
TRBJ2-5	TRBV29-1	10	CSVEEGTQYF
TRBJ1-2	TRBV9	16	CASSVGGVRLVPGYTF
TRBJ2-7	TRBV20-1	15	CSASGGASGAYEQYF
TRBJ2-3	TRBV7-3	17	CASSLLGGGGDTDTQYF
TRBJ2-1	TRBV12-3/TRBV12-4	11	CASRDLAGLFF
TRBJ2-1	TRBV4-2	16	CASSQDPEGAYNEQFF
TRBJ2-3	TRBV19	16	CASSRLAGGRTDTQYF
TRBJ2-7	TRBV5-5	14	CASSPAPTAYEQYF
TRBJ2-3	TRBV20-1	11	CSASLQDTQYF
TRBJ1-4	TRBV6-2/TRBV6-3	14	CASSYFAANEKLFF
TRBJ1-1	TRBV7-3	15	CASSSGTGVSTEAFF
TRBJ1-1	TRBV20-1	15	CSARDPRTFFTEAFF
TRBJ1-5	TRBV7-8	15	CASSLGQGSLEAQHF
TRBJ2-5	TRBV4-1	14	CASSPREGEETQYF
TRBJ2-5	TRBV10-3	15	CANTWDISRGETQYF
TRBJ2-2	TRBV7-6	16	CASSLVLRGGPGELFF
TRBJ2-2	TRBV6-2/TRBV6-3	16	CASRPRASRYTGELFF
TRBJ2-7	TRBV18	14	CASLPGQGAYEQYF
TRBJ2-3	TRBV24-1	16	CATSDLGLAGADTQYF
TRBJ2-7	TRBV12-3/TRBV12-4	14	CASRKAGSSYEQYF
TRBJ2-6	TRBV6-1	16	CASTVGQGGGANVLTF
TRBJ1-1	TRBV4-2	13	CASRRRENTEAFF
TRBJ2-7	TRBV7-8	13	CASSIGGSYEQYF
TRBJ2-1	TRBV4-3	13	CASSQDLFNPQFF
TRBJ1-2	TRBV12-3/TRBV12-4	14	CASSGRARGHGYTF
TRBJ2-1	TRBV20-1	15	CSAWTGEITYNEQFF
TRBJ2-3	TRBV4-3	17	CASGRAVSWSSTDTQYF
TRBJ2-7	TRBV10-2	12	CASVGDSYEQYF
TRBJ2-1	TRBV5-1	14	CASNLAGGLNEQFF
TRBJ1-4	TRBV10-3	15	CAISDFGGTGEKLFF
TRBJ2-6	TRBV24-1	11	CATSDFGILTF
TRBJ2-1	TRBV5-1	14	CASSFRTSSHEQFF
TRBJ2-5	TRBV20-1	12	CSALGQMETQYF
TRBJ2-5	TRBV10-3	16	CAISGGSSGGQETQYF
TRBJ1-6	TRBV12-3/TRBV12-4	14	CASRDRALNSPLHF
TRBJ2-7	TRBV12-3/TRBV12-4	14	CASSSSDRTYEQYF
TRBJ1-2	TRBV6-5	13	CASRDRGNYGYTF
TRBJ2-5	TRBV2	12	CASSEFLETQYF
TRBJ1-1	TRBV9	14	CASSVGSSNTEAFF
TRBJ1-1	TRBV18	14	CASSPFQENTEAFF
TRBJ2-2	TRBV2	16	CASSGASGGNTGELFF
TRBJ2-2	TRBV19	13	CASRGAGAGELFF
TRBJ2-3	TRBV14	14	CASSQQGPWDTQYF
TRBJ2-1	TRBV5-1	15	CASSLSASIYNEQFF
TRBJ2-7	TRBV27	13	CASSTRGSYEQYF
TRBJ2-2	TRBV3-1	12	CASAASTGELFF
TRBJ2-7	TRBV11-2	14	CASRLLAGGYEQYF
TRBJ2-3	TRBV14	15	CASSQGFVGTDTQYF
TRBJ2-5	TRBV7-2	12	CAGRTDGGTQYF
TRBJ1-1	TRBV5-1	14	CASSIGAMNTEAFF
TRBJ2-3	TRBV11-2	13	CASSKYREGTQYF
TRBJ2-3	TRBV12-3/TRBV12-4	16	CASSLGLAGPTDTQYF
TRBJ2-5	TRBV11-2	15	CASSLSGWGQETQYF